This TCR beta chain was sequenced during a study of blood T cell repertoires in COVID-19. Study summary: PBMCs, B-cell-depleted T cells, or T cells were the source of the cDNA or gDNA that made up the material.

Germline trimming cut 0 bases from V and 4 bases from J; bases unmatched to any gene: 10. The CDR3 sequence is 19 residues long. Germline-derived CDR1 and CDR2 are LGHNA and YNFKEQ. Profiling relied on immunoSEQ multiplex PCR, and the TCRdb table lists in-frame clones only, not all of them. Found here are about 190,000 clones, roughly 90% of them singletons; the top ten hold 5% to 8%. This TCR was sampled from a woman in her thirties or forties who had recovered from COVID-19. The specimen sequenced was peripheral blood. This sequence joins TRBV4-2 and TRBJ2-2; TRBD2 matches 11 bases. The CDR3 loop is CASSQEPLTSGITTGELFF. The CDR3 nucleotides are TGTGCCAGCAGCCAAGAACCCCTGACTAGCGGGATCACCACCGGGGAGCTGTTTTTT.